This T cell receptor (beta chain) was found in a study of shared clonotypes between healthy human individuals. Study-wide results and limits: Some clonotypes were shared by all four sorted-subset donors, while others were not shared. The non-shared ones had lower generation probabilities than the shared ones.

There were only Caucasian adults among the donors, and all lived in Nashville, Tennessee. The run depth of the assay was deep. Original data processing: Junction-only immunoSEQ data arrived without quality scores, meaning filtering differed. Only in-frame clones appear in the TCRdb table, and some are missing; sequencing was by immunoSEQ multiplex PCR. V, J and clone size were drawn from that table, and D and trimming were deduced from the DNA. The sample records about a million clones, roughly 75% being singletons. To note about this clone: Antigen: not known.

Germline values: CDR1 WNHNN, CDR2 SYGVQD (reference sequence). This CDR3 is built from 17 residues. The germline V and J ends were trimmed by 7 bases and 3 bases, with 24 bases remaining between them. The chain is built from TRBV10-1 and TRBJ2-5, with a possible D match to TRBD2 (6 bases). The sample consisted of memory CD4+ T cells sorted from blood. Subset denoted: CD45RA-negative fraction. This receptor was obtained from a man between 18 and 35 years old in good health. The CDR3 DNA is TGCGCCAGCAACGGGACTCGTTATGGTAAACCGAAAGAGACCCAGTACTTC. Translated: CASNGTRYGKPKETQYF.